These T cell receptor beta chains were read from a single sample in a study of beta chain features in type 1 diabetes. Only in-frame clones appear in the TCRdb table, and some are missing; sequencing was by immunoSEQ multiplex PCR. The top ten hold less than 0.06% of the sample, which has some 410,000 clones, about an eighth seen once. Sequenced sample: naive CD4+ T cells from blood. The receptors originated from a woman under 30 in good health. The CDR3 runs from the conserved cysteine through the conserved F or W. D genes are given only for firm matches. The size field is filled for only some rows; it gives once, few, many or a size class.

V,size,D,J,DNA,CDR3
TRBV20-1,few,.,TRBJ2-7,TGCAGTGCTAGAGGGACGAAAGAGCAGTACTTC,CSARGTKEQYF
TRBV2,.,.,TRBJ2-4,TGTGCCAGCAGTGCAGAGAGTATAGACATTCAGTACTTC,CASSAESIDIQYF
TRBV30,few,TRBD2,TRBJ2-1,TGTGCCTGGGGTACAAAAATGTCTAGCGGCAACTACAATGAGCAGTTCTTC,CAWGTKMSSGNYNEQFF
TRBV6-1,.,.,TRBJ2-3,TGTGCCAGCAACAGGGACACAAACACAGATACGCAGTATTTT,CASNRDTNTDTQYF
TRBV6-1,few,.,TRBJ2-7,TGTGCCAGCAGTGAGCAGACCTCCTCCTACGAGCAGTACTTC,CASSEQTSSYEQYF
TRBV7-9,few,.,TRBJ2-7,TGTGCCGTAGGGGAACCCTACGAGCAGTACTTC,CAVGEPYEQYF
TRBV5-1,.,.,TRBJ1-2,TGCGCCAGCAGCTTGGGAGGGACACACTATGGCTACACCTTC,CASSLGGTHYGYTF
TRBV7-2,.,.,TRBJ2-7,TGTGCCAGCAGCTCAACCCTTCACGAGCAGTACTTC,CASSSTLHEQYF
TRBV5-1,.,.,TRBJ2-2,TGCGCCAGCAGCTTGGGACACCTCACCGGGGAGCTGTTTTTT,CASSLGHLTGELFF
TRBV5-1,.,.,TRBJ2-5,TGCGCCAGCAGCTTGGGCAGAGAAGAGACCCAGTACTTC,CASSLGREETQYF
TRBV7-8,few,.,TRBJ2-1,TGTGCCAGCAGCCGGGGACGAACGAGCTCCTACAATGAGCAGTTCTTC,CASSRGRTSSYNEQFF
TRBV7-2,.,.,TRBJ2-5,TGTGCCAGCAGCTTCGGGATAAAGGAGACCCAGTACTTC,CASSFGIKETQYF
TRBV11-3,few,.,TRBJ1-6,TGTGCCAGCAGCTTAGTTCGGAATTCACCCCTCCACTTT,CASSLVRNSPLHF
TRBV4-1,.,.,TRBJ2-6,TGCGCCAGCAGCCTACTGGCCGGCTCTGGGGCCAACGTCCTGACTTTC,CASSLLAGSGANVLTF
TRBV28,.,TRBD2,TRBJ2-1,TGTGCCAGCAGTCACAAACTAGCGGTGACTTCCTACAATGAGCAGTTCTTC,CASSHKLAVTSYNEQFF
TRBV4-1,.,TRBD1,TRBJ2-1,TGCGCCAGCAGCCAAGTACAGGGGAGAGACAATGAGCAGTTCTTC,CASSQVQGRDNEQFF
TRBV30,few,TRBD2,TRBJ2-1,TGTGCCTGGAGTTGGTCCCCGGCTAGCGGTTTCTACAATGAGCAGTTCTTC,CAWSWSPASGFYNEQFF
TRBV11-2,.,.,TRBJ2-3,TGTGCCAGCAGCTTAAGAGACGCGAAGTACACAGATACGCAGTATTTT,CASSLRDAKYTDTQYF
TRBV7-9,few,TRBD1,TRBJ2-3,TGTGCCAGCAGCTCCTTGACAGGGAGAGGCACAGATACGCAGTATTTT,CASSSLTGRGTDTQYF
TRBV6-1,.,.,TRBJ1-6,TGTGCCAGCAGTGACTGGACGAGTTCACCCCTCCACTTT,CASSDWTSSPLHF
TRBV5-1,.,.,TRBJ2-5,TGCGCCAGCAGCTTATCCGGGACCGAGGAGACCCAGTACTTC,CASSLSGTEETQYF
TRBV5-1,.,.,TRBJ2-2,TGCGCCAGCAGAGTATGGACAGCAAACACCGGGGAGCTGTTTTTT,CASRVWTANTGELFF